This T cell receptor (beta chain) was recovered during a study of T-cell reconstitution after alpha-beta-depleted transplantation in children. Study observations and caveats: It was newly produced T cells that mostly accounted for T-cell counts and diversity one year after transplant. Several hundred expanded graft clones reportedly gave rise to the alpha-beta T cells present about two months after transplant.

This clonotype showed up many times. Its antigen is not known. V was clipped by 4 bases and J by 4 bases; unmatched bases: 6. Looked up from germline, CDR1 is LGHNA and CDR2 is YSLEER. The CDR3 runs 15 residues. Preparing the TCRbeta library involved the use of unique molecular identifiers. TCRdb ran MiXCR on the PCR reads and lists one entry per CDR3 protein. This table has some 220,000 distinct CDR3 sequences, about a tenth appearing once. The starting material was PBMCs, obtained before TCRalphabeta/CD19-depleted stem cell transplant. The chain combines TRBV4-3 with TRBJ2-1; TRBD1 aligns across 8 bases. The receptor comes from a child younger than two with acute myeloid leukemia, due to receive a stem cell transplant. Here the CDR3 reads CASSPRQGPYNEQFF. The CDR3 coding sequence is TGCGCCAGCAGCCCCCGACAGGGGCCTTACAATGAGCAGTTCTTC.